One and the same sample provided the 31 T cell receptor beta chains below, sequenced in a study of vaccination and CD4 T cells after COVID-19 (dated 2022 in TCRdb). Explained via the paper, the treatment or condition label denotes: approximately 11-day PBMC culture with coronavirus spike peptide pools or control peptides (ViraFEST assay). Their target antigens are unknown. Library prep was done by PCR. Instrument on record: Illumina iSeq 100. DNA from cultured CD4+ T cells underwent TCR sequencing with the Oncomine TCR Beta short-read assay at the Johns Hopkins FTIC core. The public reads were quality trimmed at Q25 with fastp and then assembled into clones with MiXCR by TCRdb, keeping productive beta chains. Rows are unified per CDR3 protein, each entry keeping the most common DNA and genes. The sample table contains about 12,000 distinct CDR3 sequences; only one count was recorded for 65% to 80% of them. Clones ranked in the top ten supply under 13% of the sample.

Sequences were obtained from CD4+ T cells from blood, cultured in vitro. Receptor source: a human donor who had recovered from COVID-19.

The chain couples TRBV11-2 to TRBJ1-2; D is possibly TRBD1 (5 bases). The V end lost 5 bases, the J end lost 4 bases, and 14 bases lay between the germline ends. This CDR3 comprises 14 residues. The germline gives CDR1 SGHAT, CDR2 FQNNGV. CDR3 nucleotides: TGTGCCAGCAGCCCCAGTCAGGGCGGCTATGGCTACACCTTC. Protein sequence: CASSPSQGGYGYTF.

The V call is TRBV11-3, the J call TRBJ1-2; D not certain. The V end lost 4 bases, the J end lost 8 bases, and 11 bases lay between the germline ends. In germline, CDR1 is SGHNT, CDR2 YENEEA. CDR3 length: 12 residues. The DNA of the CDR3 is TGTGCCAGCAGCTCGTTCATGAACGGCTACACCTTC. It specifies CASSSFMNGYTF.

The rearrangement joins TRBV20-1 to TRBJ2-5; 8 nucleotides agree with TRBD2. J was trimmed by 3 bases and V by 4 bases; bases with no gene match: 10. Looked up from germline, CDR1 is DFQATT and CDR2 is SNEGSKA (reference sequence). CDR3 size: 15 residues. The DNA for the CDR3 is TGCAGTGCTAAAATCCCTAGCGGGCCGAAAGAGACCCAGTACTTC. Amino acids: CSAKIPSGPKETQYF.

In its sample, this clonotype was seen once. The CDR3 is CASRWTATNEKLFF. In nucleotides, the CDR3 is TGTGCCAGCAGATGGACAGCAACTAATGAAAAACTGTTTTTT. The chain uses TRBV2 and TRBJ1-4, with D possibly TRBD1 on 6 matching bases. The CDR3 contains 14 residues. Trimming left V 6 bases short and J 0 bases short, with 8 bases between. Germline V gives CDR1 SNHLY, CDR2 FYNNEI.

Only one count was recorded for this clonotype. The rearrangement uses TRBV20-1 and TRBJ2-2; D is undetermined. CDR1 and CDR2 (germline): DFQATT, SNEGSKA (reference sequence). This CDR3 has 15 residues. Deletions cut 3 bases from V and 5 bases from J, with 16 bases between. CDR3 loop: CSARFRTVGTGELFF. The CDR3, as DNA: TGCAGTGCTAGGTTCCGCACGGTAGGAACCGGGGAGCTGTTTTTT.

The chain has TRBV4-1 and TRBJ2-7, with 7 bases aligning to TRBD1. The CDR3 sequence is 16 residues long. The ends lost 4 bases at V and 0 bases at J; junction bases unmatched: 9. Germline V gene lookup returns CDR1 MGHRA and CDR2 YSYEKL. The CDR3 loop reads CASSREVTGASYEQYF. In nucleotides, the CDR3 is TGCGCCAGCAGCCGAGAGGTTACAGGGGCCTCCTACGAGCAGTACTTC.

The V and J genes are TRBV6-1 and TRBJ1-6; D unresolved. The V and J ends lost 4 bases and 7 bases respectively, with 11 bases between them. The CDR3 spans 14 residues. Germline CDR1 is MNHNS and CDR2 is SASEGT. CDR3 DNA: TGTGCCAGCAGTGGGAGGGAGCGGAATTCACCCCTCCACTTT. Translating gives CASSGRERNSPLHF.

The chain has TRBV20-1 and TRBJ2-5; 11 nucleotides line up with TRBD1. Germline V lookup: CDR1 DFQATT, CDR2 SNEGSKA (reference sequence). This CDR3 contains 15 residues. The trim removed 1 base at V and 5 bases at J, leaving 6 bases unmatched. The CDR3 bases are TGCAGTGCTAGAGTGGACAGGGGGCGCCTTGAGACCCAGTACTTC. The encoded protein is CSARVDRGRLETQYF.

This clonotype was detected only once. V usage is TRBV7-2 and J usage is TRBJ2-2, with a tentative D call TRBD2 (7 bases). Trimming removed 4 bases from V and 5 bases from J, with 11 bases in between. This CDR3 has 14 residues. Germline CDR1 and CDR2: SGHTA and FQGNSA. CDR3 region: CASSSGGQTGELFF. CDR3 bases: TGTGCCAGCAGCTCCGGGGGGCAAACCGGGGAGCTGTTTTTT.

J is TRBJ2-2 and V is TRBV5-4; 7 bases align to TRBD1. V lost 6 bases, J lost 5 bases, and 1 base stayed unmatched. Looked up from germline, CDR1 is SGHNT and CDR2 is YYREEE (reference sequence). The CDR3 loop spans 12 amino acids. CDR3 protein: CASKQGTGELFF. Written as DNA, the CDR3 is TGTGCCAGCAAACAGGGGACCGGGGAGCTGTTTTTT.

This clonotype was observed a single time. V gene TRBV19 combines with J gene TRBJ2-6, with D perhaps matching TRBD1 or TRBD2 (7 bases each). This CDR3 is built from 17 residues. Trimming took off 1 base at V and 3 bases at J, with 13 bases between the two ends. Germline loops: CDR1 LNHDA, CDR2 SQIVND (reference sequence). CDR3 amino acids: CASSIGTGEGGANVLTF. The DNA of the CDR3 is TGTGCCAGTAGTATAGGTACAGGGGAGGGTGGGGCCAACGTCCTGACTTTC. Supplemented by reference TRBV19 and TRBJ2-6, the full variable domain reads DGGITQSPKYLFRKEGQNVTLSCEQNLNHDAMYWYRQDPGQGLRLIYYSQIVNDFQKGDIAEGYSVSREKKESFPLTVTSAQKNPTAFYLCASSIGTGEGGANVLTFGAGSRLTVL.

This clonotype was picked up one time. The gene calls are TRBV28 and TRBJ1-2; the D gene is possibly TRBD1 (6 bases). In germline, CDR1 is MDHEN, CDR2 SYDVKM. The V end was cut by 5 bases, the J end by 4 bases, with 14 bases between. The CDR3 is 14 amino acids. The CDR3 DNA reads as TGTGCCAGCAGTGGAGGGGGGGGTGGCTATGGCTACACCTTC. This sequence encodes CASSGGGGGYGYTF.

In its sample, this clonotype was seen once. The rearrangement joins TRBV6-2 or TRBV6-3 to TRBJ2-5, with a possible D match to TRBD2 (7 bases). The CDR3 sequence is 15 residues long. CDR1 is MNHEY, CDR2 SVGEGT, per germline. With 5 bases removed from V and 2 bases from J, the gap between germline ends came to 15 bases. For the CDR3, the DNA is TGTGCCAGCAGTGGGCCAGGGAGGGGGCAAGAGACCCAGTACTTC. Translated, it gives CASSGPGRGQETQYF.

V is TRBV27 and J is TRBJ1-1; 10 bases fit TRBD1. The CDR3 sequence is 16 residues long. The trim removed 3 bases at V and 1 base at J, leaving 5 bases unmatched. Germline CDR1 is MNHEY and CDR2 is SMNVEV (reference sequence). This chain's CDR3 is CASSFRDRGKNTEAFF. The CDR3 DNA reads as TGTGCCAGCAGTTTCCGGGACAGGGGAAAGAACACTGAAGCTTTCTTT.

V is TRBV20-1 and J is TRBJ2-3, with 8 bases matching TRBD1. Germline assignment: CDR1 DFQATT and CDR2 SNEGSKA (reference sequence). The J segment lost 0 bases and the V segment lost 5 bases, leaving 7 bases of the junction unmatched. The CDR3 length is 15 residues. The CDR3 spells CSAPRTGPSTDTQYF. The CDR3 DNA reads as TGCAGTGCTCCCAGGACAGGGCCTAGCACAGATACGCAGTATTTT.

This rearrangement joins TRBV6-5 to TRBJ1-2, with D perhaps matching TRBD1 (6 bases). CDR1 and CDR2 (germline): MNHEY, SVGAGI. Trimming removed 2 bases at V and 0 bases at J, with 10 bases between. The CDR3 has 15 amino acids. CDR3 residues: CASSYGGQTNYGYTF. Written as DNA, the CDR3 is TGTGCCAGCAGTTACGGGGGGCAAACTAACTATGGCTACACCTTC.

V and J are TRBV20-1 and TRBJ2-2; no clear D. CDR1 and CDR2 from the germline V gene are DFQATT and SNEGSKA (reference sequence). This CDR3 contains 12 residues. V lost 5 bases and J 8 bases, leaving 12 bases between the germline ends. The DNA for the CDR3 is TGCAGTGCTGCCCGACCGACGGGGGAGCTGTTTTTT. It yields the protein CSAARPTGELFF.

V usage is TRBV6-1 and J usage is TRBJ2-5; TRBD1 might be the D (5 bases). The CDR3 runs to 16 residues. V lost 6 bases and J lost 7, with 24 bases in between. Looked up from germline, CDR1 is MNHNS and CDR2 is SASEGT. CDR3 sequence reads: CASSVPLDSSPGTQYF. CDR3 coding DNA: TGTGCCAGCAGCGTGCCTCTTGACAGCTCACCGGGGACCCAGTACTTC.

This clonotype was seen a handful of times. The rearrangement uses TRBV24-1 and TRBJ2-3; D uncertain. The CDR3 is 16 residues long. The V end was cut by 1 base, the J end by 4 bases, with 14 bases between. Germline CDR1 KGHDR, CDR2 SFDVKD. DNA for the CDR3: TGTGCCACCAGTGATTTAAGGCCGACGGGCGCAGATACGCAGTATTTT. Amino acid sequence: CATSDLRPTGADTQYF.

The CDR3 region has the DNA TGCGCCAGCAGCGGTCTAGCGTCTAGCACAGATACGCAGTATTTT. Its translation: CASSGLASSTDTQYF. The chain recombines TRBV5-1 with TRBJ2-3, with TRBD2 as a possible D gene (6 bases). Germline V CDR1 and CDR2: SGHRS, YFSETQ. Trimming took 4 bases from V and 0 from J, leaving 12 bases between them. This CDR3 region has 15 residues.

Here the CDR3 reads CATSRDRWTASNQPQHF. The CDR3 DNA reads as TGTGCCACCAGCAGAGATCGGTGGACAGCCAGCAATCAGCCCCAGCATTTT. The chain combines TRBV15 with TRBJ1-5; a possible D gene is TRBD1 (6 bases). The CDR3 contains 17 residues. V was pared by 0 bases and J by 1 base, with 13 bases between. Germline loops: CDR1 LNHNV, CDR2 YYDKDF (reference sequence).

The CDR3 sequence: CASREGNQPQHF. The CDR3 nucleotides read TGTGCCAGCAGAGAAGGAAATCAGCCCCAGCATTTT. The V gene is TRBV7-2, the J gene TRBJ1-5; D unclear. The CDR3 runs 12 residues. Trimming pared 6 bases from V and 4 bases from J, leaving 7 bases between. Germline CDR1 reads SGHTA; CDR2 reads FQGNSA. Drawing the rest from reference TRBV7-2 and TRBJ1-5, the complete variable domain is GAGVSQSPSNKVTEKGKDVELRCDPISGHTALYWYRQSLGQGLEFLIYFQGNSAPDKSGLPSDRFSAERTGGSVSTLTIQRTQQEDSAVYLCASREGNQPQHFGDGTRLSIL.

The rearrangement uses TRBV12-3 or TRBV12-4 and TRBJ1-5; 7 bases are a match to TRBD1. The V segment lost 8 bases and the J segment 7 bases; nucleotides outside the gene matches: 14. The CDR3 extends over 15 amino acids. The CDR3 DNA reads TGTGCCAGCGGCCGTTCGACAGGGAGGGACCAGCCCCAGCATTTT. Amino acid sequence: CASGRSTGRDQPQHF.

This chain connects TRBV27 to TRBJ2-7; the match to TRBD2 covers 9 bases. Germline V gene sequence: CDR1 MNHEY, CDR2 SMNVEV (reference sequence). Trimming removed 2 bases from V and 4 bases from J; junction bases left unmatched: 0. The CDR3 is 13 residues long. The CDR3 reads CASSLAGGYEQYF. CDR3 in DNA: TGTGCCAGCAGTTTAGCGGGAGGGTACGAGCAGTACTTC.

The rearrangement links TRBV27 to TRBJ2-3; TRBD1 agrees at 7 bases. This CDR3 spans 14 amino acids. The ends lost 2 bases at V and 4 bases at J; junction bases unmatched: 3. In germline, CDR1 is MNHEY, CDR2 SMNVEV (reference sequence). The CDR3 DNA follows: TGTGCCAGCAGTTTAGGTCAGGGGGCAGATACGCAGTATTTT. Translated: CASSLGQGADTQYF.

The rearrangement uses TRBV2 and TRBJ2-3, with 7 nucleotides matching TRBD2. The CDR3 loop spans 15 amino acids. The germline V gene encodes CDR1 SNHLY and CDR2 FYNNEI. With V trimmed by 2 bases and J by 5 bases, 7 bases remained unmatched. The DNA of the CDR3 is TGTGCCAGCAGTGAACAAGGCGGGGGAGGAGATACGCAGTATTTT. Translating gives CASSEQGGGGDTQYF. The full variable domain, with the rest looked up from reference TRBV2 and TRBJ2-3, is EPEVTQTPSHQVTQMGQEVILRCVPISNHLYFYWYRQILGQKVEFLVSFYNNEISEKSEIFDDQFSVERPDGSNFTLKIRSTKLEDSAMYFCASSEQGGGGDTQYFGPGTRLTVL.

The CDR3 DNA follows: TGTGCCAGCAGTTTCGGCAGGGCGGCGGGCCGAAAGACCGGGGAGCTGTTTTTT. Protein product: CASSFGRAAGRKTGELFF. V and J are TRBV28 and TRBJ2-2, with D perhaps being TRBD1 or TRBD2 (5 bases each). The CDR3 is 18 residues long. The V gene lost 3 bases and the J gene lost 5 bases, with 22 bases spanning the gap. Germline V gene lookup returns CDR1 MDHEN and CDR2 SYDVKM.

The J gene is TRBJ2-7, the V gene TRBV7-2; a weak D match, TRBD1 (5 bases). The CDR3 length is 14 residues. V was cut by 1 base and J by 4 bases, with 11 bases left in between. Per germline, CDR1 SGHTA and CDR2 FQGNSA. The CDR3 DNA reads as TGTGCCAGCAGCTTAGGCCAGGGTTGGTACGAGCAGTACTTC. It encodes CASSLGQGWYEQYF.

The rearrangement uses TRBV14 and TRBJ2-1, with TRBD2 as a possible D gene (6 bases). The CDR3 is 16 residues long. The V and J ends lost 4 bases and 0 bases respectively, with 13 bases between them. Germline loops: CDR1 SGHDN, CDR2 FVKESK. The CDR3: CASSRLGSYSYNEQFF. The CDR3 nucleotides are TGTGCCAGCAGCCGCCTCGGGAGCTACTCCTACAATGAGCAGTTCTTC.

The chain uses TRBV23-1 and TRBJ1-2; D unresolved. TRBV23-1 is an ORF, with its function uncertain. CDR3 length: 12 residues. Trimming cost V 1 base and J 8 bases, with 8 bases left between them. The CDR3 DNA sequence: TGCGCCAGCAGTCAATGGAACAGCGGCTACACCTTC. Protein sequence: CASSQWNSGYTF.

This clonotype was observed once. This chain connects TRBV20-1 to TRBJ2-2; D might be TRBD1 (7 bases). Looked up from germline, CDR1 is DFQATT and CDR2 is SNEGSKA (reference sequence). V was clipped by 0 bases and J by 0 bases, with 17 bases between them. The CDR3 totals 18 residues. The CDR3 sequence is CSARDSRAGGSNTGELFF. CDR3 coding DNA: TGCAGTGCTAGAGATAGTCGGGCAGGGGGGTCGAACACCGGGGAGCTGTTTTTT.